The entry that follows covers one T cell receptor beta chain sequence. The ends were cut back, 3 bases at V and 4 bases at J, with 7 bases in the middle. Germline V gene lookup returns CDR1 SGHRS and CDR2 YFSETQ. The CDR3 covers 12 residues. As originally analysed: Estimates of nucleated cell counts were drawn from the amplification of reference gene primers. Assay: immunoSEQ multiplex PCR; the TCRdb copy retains only in-frame clones and omits some. Clone size and V and J calls were adopted from that table, with D and trimming inferred from the DNA. The profile shows roughly 250,000 clones, about four fifths of them singletons. This sample stems from a study of blood T cell repertoires in COVID-19.

The clonotype comes from a person aged 65-85 years with COVID-19, enrolled during active disease. Material for sequencing was peripheral blood. V and J are TRBV5-1 and TRBJ2-5; D gene unclear. In DNA form, the CDR3 reads TGCGCCAGCAGCTGGAGACGAGAGACCCAGTACTTC. Translated, it gives CASSWRRETQYF.